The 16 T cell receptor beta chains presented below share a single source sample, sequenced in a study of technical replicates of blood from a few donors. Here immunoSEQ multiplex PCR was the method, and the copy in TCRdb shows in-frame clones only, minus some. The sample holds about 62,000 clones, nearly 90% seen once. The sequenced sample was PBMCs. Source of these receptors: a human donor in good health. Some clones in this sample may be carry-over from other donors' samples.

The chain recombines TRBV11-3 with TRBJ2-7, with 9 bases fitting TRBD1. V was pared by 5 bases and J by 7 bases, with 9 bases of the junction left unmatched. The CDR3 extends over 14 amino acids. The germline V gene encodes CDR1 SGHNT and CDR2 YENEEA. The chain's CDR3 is CASSPLGQGGEQYF. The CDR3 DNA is TGTGCCAGCAGCCCATTGGGACAGGGCGGAGAGCAGTACTTC. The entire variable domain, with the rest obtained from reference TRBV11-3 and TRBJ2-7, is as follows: EAGVVQSPRYKIIEKKQPVAFWCNPISGHNTLYWYLQNLGQGPELLIRYENEEAVDDSQLPKDRFSAERLKGVDSTLKIQPAELGDSAVYLCASSPLGQGGEQYFGPGTRLTVT.

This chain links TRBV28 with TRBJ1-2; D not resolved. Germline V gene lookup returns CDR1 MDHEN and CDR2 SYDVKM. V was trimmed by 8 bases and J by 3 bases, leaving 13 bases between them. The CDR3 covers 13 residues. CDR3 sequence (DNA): TGTGCCAGCTCGGGGTGGAAGGACTATGGCTACACCTTC. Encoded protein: CASSGWKDYGYTF.

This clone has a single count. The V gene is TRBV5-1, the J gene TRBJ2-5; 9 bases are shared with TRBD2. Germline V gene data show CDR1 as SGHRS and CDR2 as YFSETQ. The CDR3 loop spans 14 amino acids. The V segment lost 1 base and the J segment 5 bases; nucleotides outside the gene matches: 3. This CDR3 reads CASSLWLAGETQYF. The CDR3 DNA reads TGCGCCAGCAGCTTGTGGCTAGCGGGGGAGACCCAGTACTTC.

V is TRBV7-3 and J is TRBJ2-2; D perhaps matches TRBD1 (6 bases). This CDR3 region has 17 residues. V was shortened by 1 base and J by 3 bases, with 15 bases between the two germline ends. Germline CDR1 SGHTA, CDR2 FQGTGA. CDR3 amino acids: CASSLRGPLSDTGELFF. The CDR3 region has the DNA TGTGCCAGCAGCTTAAGGGGGCCTCTTTCGGACACCGGGGAGCTGTTTTTT.

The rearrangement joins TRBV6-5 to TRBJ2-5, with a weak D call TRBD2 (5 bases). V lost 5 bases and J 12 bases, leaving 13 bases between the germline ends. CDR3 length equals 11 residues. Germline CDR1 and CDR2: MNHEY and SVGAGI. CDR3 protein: CASSNGESEYF. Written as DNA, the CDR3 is TGTGCCAGCAGTAATGGGGAGTCCGAGTACTTC.

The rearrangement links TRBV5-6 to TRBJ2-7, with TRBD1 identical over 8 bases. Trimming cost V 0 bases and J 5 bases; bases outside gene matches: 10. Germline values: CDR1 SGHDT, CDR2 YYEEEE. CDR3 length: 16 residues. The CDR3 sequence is CASSLGTRQGLNEQYF. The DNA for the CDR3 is TGTGCCAGCAGCTTGGGGACTCGACAGGGGTTAAACGAGCAGTACTTC.

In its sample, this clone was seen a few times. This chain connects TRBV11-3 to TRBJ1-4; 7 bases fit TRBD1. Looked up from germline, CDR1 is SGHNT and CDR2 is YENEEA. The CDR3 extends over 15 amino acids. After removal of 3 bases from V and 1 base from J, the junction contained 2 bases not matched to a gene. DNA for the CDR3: TGTGCCAGCAGCTTTTGGACAGGAACTAATGAAAAACTGTTTTTT. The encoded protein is CASSFWTGTNEKLFF.

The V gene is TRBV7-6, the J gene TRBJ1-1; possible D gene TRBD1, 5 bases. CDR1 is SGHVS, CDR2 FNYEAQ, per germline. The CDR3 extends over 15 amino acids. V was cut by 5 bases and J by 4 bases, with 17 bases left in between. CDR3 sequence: CASSLLGAQTTEAFF. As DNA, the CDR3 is TGTGCCAGCAGCCTCCTTGGGGCTCAGACCACTGAAGCTTTCTTT.

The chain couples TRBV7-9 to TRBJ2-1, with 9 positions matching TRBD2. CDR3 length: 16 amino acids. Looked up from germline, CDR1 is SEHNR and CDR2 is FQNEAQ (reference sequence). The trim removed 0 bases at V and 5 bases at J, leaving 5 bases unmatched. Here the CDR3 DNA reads TGTGCCAGCAGCTTAGCGTTACGCGGGGGGGACAATGAGCAGTTCTTC. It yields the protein CASSLALRGGDNEQFF.

In nucleotides, the CDR3 is TGTGCCAGCAGCTTATCGCCGCGAACCGGGGAGCTGTTTTTT. Translated: CASSLSPRTGELFF. V usage is TRBV7-9 and J usage is TRBJ2-2; D gene unclear. The germline V gene encodes CDR1 SEHNR and CDR2 FQNEAQ (reference sequence). V was pared by 2 bases and J by 5 bases, with 9 bases between. The CDR3 extends over 14 amino acids.

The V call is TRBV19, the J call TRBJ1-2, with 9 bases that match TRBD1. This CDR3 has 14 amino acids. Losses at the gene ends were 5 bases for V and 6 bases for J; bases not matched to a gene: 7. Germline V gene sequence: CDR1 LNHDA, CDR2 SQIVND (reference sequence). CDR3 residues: CASSPRDRDHGYTF. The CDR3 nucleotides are TGTGCCAGTAGTCCCCGGGACAGGGACCATGGCTACACCTTC.

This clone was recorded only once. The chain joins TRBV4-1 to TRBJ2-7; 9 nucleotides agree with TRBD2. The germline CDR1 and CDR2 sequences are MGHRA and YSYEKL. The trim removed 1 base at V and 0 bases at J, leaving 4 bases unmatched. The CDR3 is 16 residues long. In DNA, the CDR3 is TGCGCCAGCAGCCAAGGTCTAGCGGGGAGCTCCTACGAGCAGTACTTC. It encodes CASSQGLAGSSYEQYF.

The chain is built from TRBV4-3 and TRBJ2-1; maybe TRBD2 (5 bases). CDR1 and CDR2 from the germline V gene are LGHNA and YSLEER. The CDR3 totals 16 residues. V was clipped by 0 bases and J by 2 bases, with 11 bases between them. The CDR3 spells CASSQELGGAYNEQFF. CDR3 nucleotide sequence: TGCGCCAGCAGCCAAGAGCTTGGAGGTGCCTACAATGAGCAGTTCTTC.

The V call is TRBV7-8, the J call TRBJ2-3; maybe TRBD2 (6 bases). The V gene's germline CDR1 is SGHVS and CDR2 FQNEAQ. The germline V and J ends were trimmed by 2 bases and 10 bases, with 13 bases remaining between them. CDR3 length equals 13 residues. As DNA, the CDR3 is TGTGCCAGCAGCTTATTTGACGGGGGATCGCAGTATTTT. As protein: CASSLFDGGSQYF.

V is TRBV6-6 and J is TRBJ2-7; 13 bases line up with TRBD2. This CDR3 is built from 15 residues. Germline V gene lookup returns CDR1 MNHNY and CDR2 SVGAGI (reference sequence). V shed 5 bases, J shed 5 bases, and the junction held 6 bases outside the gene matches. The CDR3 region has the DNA TGTGCCAGCAGTACTAGCGGGAGGGCTCTCCACGAGCAGTACTTC. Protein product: CASSTSGRALHEQYF.

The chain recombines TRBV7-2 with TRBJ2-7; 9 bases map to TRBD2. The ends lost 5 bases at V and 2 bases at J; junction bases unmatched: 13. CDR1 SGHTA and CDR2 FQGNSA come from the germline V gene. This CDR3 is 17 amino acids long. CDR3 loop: CASSEPPWASGTYEQYF. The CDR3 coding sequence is TGTGCCAGCAGCGAACCCCCGTGGGCTAGCGGGACCTACGAGCAGTACTTC.